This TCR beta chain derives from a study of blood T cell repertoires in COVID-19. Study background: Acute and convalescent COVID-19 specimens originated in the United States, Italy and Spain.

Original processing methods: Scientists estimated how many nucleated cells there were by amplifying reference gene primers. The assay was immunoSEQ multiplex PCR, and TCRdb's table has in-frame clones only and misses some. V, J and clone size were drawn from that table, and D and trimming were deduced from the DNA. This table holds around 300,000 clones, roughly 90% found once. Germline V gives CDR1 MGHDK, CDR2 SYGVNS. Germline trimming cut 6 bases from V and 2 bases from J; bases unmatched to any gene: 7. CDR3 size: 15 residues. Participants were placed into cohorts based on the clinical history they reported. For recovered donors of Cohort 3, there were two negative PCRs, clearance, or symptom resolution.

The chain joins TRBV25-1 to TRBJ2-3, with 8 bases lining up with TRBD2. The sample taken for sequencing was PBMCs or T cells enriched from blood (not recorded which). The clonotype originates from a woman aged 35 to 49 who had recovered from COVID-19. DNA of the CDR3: TGTGCCAGCAGCTCACCAGCGGGGGCCACAGATACGCAGTATTTT. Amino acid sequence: CASSSPAGATDTQYF.